Following are 12 T cell receptor beta chains from one sample sequenced in a study of technical replicates of blood from several donors. TCRdb's table, derived via immunoSEQ multiplex PCR, lists solely in-frame clones and lacks some. Of 67,000 or so clones in the sample, roughly 89% were seen once. Source material: T cells isolated from PBMCs. The source is a human donor in good health.

The chain links TRBV7-3 to TRBJ2-1; 7 nucleotides align to TRBD2. The ends lost 1 base at V and 5 bases at J; junction bases unmatched: 5. This CDR3 has 15 amino acids. Germline lookup yields CDR1 SGHTA and CDR2 FQGTGA. This CDR3 is CASSLMGGTNNEQFF. As DNA, the CDR3 is TGTGCCAGCAGCTTAATGGGAGGGACGAACAATGAGCAGTTCTTC.

The CDR3 DNA sequence: TGTGCCAGCAGTCCTAGACTGCGATCGACCTACAATGAGCAGTTCTTC. Translated: CASSPRLRSTYNEQFF. The V call is TRBV27, the J call TRBJ2-1; D not certain. Trimming shortened V by 5 bases and J by 2 bases, and 16 bases separated the two germline ends. The CDR3 is made up of 16 amino acids. CDR1 and CDR2 (germline): MNHEY, SMNVEV (reference sequence).

V usage is TRBV10-2 and J usage is TRBJ1-2; 8 nucleotides agree with TRBD1. The CDR3 is 13 residues long. Unmatched junction bases numbered 5, after V lost 7 bases and J lost 4 bases. Germline-derived CDR1 and CDR2 are WSHSY and SAAADI. The chain's CDR3 is CASNSGQVYGYTF. For the CDR3, the DNA is TGCGCCAGCAACTCGGGACAGGTCTATGGCTACACCTTC.

Written as DNA, the CDR3 is TGTGCCAGCAGTGGATGGGACAAGAGAGCCACCGGGGAGCTGTTTTTT. Translating it yields CASSGWDKRATGELFF. This rearrangement joins TRBV27 to TRBJ2-2; TRBD1 might be the D (6 bases). Germline V gene data show CDR1 as MNHEY and CDR2 as SMNVEV (reference sequence). Trimming took off 5 bases at V and 4 bases at J, with 17 bases between the two ends. The CDR3 is 16 amino acids.

Turning to this clone: At one end the junction does not follow the germline gene, possibly because of a read error. This chain links TRBV7-7 with TRBJ2-7; 10 bases fit TRBD1. Germline-derived CDR1 and CDR2 are SSHAT and FNYEAQ (reference sequence). The CDR3 loop spans 15 amino acids. The DNA for the CDR3 is TGTGCTAGCAGCTTAACCCGGGACAGGGGTTCCGAGCAGTACTTC. It specifies CASSLTRDRGSEQYF. The variable domain in full, completed from reference TRBV7-7 and TRBJ2-7, reads GAGVSQSPRYKVTKRGQDVTLRCDPISSHATLYWYQQALGQGPEFLTYFNYEAQPDKSGLPSDRFSAERPEGSISTLTIQRTEQRDSAMYRCASSLTRDRGSEQYFGPGTRLTVT.

The V gene is TRBV2, the J gene TRBJ2-7, with D uncertain. The germline V and J ends were trimmed by 1 base and 3 bases, with 10 bases remaining between them. Germline values: CDR1 SNHLY, CDR2 FYNNEI. The CDR3 covers 14 residues. The CDR3 protein is CASSEGYNVYEQYF. Written as DNA, the CDR3 is TGTGCCAGCAGTGAAGGATACAACGTCTACGAGCAGTACTTC. Together with reference TRBV2 and TRBJ2-7, the CDR3 gives the full variable domain: EPEVTQTPSHQVTQMGQEVILRCVPISNHLYFYWYRQILGQKVEFLVSFYNNEISEKSEIFDDQFSVERPDGSNFTLKIRSTKLEDSAMYFCASSEGYNVYEQYFGPGTRLTVT.

CDR3 amino acids: CASSKLAVTSYEQYF. The CDR3, as DNA: TGTGCCAGCAGCAAACTAGCGGTTACCTCCTACGAGCAGTACTTC. This chain joins TRBV6-5 and TRBJ2-7; the match to TRBD2 covers 8 bases. CDR3 length: 15 amino acids. Germline CDR1 is MNHEY and CDR2 is SVGAGI. The V and J ends lost 6 bases and 0 bases, in that order; junction bases with no gene match: 7.

The rearrangement links TRBV9 to TRBJ2-7; tentative D call: TRBD1 (6 bases). Germline values: CDR1 SGDLS, CDR2 YYNGEE. V dropped 4 bases and J dropped 2 bases, with 19 bases sitting between them. This CDR3 has 16 amino acids. CDR3 in amino acids: CASSSEGDGLPYEQYF. As DNA, the CDR3 is TGTGCCAGCAGCTCAGAGGGGGACGGTCTTCCCTACGAGCAGTACTTC.

The V call is TRBV7-3, the J call TRBJ2-3; D is uncertain. Trimming shortened V by 2 bases and J by 5 bases, and 5 bases separated the two germline ends. The CDR3 contains 12 residues. Per the germline V gene, CDR1 is SGHTA and CDR2 is FQGTGA. The chain's CDR3 is CASSLAIDTQYF. CDR3 nucleotides: TGTGCCAGCAGCTTAGCTATAGATACGCAGTATTTT. Drawing the rest from reference TRBV7-3 and TRBJ2-3, the complete variable domain is GAGVSQTPSNKVTEKGKYVELRCDPISGHTALYWYRQSLGQGPEFLIYFQGTGAADDSGLPNDRFFAVRPEGSVSTLKIQRTERGDSAVYLCASSLAIDTQYFGPGTRLTVL.

V gene TRBV7-2 combines with J gene TRBJ2-3; 12 bases fit TRBD2. V gave up 3 bases and J gave up 4 bases; unmatched junction bases: 5. Germline CDR1 reads SGHTA; CDR2 reads FQGNSA. The CDR3 is 16 residues long. CDR3 DNA sequence: TGTGCCAGCAGCTTGACTAGCGGGGGATTCTCAGATACGCAGTATTTT. Translation gives CASSLTSGGFSDTQYF.

V gene TRBV28 combines with J gene TRBJ1-5; unclear D gene. This CDR3 has 14 amino acids. Germline CDR1 is MDHEN and CDR2 is SYDVKM. V was shortened by 3 bases and J by 6 bases, with 12 bases between the two germline ends. CDR3 sequence reads: CASSFNSGSQPQHF. The CDR3 coding sequence is TGTGCCAGCAGTTTCAATTCGGGTAGTCAGCCCCAGCATTTT.

This chain uses TRBV19 with TRBJ2-2; D possibly corresponds to TRBD1 (6 bases). CDR3 length: 15 residues. Germline-derived CDR1 and CDR2 are LNHDA and SQIVND (reference sequence). The CDR3 nucleotides read TGTGCAAAAGTCAGGGGTAGTGAGGACACCGGGGAGCTGTTTTTT. Translation: CAKVRGSEDTGELFF.